The 22 T cell receptor beta chains listed next were all sequenced from one sample in a study of T cell responses to AZD1222 COVID-19 vaccine. Produced via immunoSEQ multiplex PCR; TCRdb's table is partial and in-frame only. Counted here are some 100,000 clones, approximately 90% occurring once; the ten biggest clones make up about 3%. The sequences come from peripheral blood, collected 28 days after the second AZD1222 dose. The source of these receptors is an adult who received the AZD1222 COVID-19 vaccine.

There are a few counts of this clone. The chain combines TRBV30 with TRBJ1-4; D gene ambiguous. V was pared by 0 bases and J by 5 bases, with 7 bases between. This CDR3 contains 13 residues. CDR1 and CDR2 from the germline V gene are GTSNPN and SVGIG (reference sequence). CDR3 loop: CAWSVNANEKLFF. The CDR3, as DNA: TGTGCCTGGAGTGTAAACGCCAATGAAAAACTGTTTTTT. Full variable domain (rest looked up from reference TRBV30 and TRBJ1-4): SQTIHQWPATLVQPVGSPLSLECTVEGTSNPNLYWYRQAAGRGLQLLFYSVGIGQISSEVPQNLSASRPQDRQFILSSKKLLLSDSGFYLCAWSVNANEKLFFGSGTQLSVL.

J is TRBJ2-5 and V is TRBV18; no definite D call. The CDR3 spans 12 residues. The germline V gene encodes CDR1 KGHSH and CDR2 LQKENI. Trimming left V 3 bases short and J 0 bases short, with 2 bases between. CDR3: CASSPYQETQYF. The CDR3 nucleotides are TGTGCCAGCTCACCCTACCAAGAGACCCAGTACTTC.

The chain uses TRBV19 and TRBJ2-5, with 9 bases that match TRBD2. The CDR3 length is 13 residues. The V gene's germline CDR1 is LNHDA and CDR2 SQIVND (reference sequence). V lost 6 bases, J lost 5 bases, and 4 bases stayed unmatched. The CDR3 spells CASRASGVETQYF. The CDR3 DNA sequence: TGTGCCAGTAGGGCTAGCGGGGTGGAGACCCAGTACTTC.

This chain links TRBV30 with TRBJ1-1; D gene uncertain. This CDR3 contains 14 residues. The ends were cut back, 3 bases at V and 1 base at J, with 12 bases in the middle. The germline CDR1 and CDR2 sequences are GTSNPN and SVGIG (reference sequence). This chain's CDR3 is CAWSVGVANTEAFF. The CDR3, as DNA: TGTGCCTGGAGCGTGGGAGTGGCGAACACTGAAGCTTTCTTT.

The chain couples TRBV9 to TRBJ2-3, with D unclear. Deletions cut 0 bases from V and 3 bases from J, with 5 bases between. The CDR3 has 13 amino acids. Germline loops: CDR1 SGDLS, CDR2 YYNGEE. The CDR3: CASSVGSTDTQYF. CDR3 in DNA: TGTGCCAGCAGCGTAGGTTCAACAGATACGCAGTATTTT.

V is TRBV19 and J is TRBJ1-6; no reliable D call. V gave up 1 base and J gave up 7 bases, with 11 bases separating them. Germline V gene lookup returns CDR1 LNHDA and CDR2 SQIVND (reference sequence). This CDR3 comprises 15 residues. In DNA form, the CDR3 reads TGTGCCAGTAGTATAGTGGGAGGGATGAATTCACCCCTCCACTTT. Translated, it gives CASSIVGGMNSPLHF.

The gene calls are TRBV3-1 (or the pseudogene TRBV3-2) and TRBJ1-1; no firm D call. The V end lost 6 bases, the J end lost 4 bases, and 15 bases lay between the germline ends. The CDR3 length is 14 residues. In germline, CDR1 is LGHDT, CDR2 YNNKEL (reference sequence). CDR3 amino acids: CASRHQSSSTEAFF. CDR3 coding DNA: TGTGCCAGCAGACATCAAAGTTCCAGCACTGAAGCTTTCTTT.

The chain employs TRBV18 and TRBJ2-2; no definite D call. The CDR3 covers 18 residues. Trimming took 1 base from V and 0 from J, leaving 15 bases between them. Germline V gene data show CDR1 as KGHSH and CDR2 as LQKENI. The CDR3 loop is CASSPRLTVNSNTGELFF. DNA of the CDR3: TGTGCCAGCTCACCACGGTTGACGGTTAACTCGAACACCGGGGAGCTGTTTTTT.

The chain has TRBV18 and TRBJ1-5; 9 nucleotides agree with TRBD1. The CDR3 totals 14 residues. The V and J ends lost 3 bases and 8 bases, in that order; junction bases with no gene match: 5. Per germline, CDR1 KGHSH and CDR2 LQKENI. The CDR3, as DNA: TGTGCCAGCTCACCCGGGACAGGGTGGGAGCCCCAGCATTTT. Translated: CASSPGTGWEPQHF. The full variable domain, completed using reference TRBV18 and TRBJ1-5, is NAGVMQNPRHLVRRRGQEARLRCSPMKGHSHVYWYRQLPEEGLKFMVYLQKENIIDESGMPKERFSAEFPKEGPSILRIQQVVRGDSAAYFCASSPGTGWEPQHFGDGTRLSIL.

The V call is TRBV19, the J call TRBJ2-4; 9 nucleotides line up with TRBD1. CDR1 and CDR2 from the germline V gene are LNHDA and SQIVND (reference sequence). This CDR3 region has 17 residues. Trimming cost V 7 bases and J 1 base; bases outside gene matches: 11. In nucleotides, the CDR3 is TGTGCCAGTACACCCGGGACAGGGTCGCTGGCCAAAAACATTCAGTACTTC. Translation gives CASTPGTGSLAKNIQYF. The complete variable domain, with remaining parts taken from reference TRBV19 and TRBJ2-4, reads DGGITQSPKYLFRKEGQNVTLSCEQNLNHDAMYWYRQDPGQGLRLIYYSQIVNDFQKGDIAEGYSVSREKKESFPLTVTSAQKNPTAFYLCASTPGTGSLAKNIQYFGAGTRLSVL.

The sample holds one count of this clone. V usage is TRBV14 and J usage is TRBJ2-5; 9 bases are a match to TRBD1. Trimming removed 2 bases from V and 5 bases from J; junction bases left unmatched: 15. In germline, CDR1 is SGHDN, CDR2 FVKESK. CDR3 length equals 18 residues. DNA of the CDR3: TGTGCCAGCAGCCAAAGGCCCCCTAGACAGGGGGGACGGGAGACCCAGTACTTC. It specifies CASSQRPPRQGGRETQYF.

The count of this clone is one. The rearrangement joins TRBV13 to TRBJ2-5; perhaps TRBD1 as D (6 bases). Trimming took 4 bases from V and 5 from J, leaving 8 bases between them. CDR3 length: 12 residues. Per the germline V gene, CDR1 is PRHDT and CDR2 is FYEKMQ (reference sequence). CDR3 amino acids: CASSYREETQYF. As DNA, the CDR3 is TGTGCCAGCAGCTACAGGGAGGAGACCCAGTACTTC.

The gene calls are TRBV19 and TRBJ1-1, with D hard to call. CDR1 is LNHDA and CDR2 is SQIVND in the germline V gene (reference sequence). V was trimmed by 7 bases and J by 1 base, leaving 10 bases between them. CDR3 length equals 13 residues. The CDR3 DNA is TGTGCCAGTATCAGGACGGAGAACACTGAAGCTTTCTTT. Protein: CASIRTENTEAFF.

This chain uses TRBV6-5 with TRBJ1-6, with D tentatively TRBD1 (5 bases). CDR1 is MNHEY, CDR2 SVGAGI, per germline. There are 14 residues in the CDR3. The germline V and J ends were trimmed by 6 bases and 6 bases, with 12 bases remaining between them. In nucleotides, the CDR3 is TGTGCCAGCAGGGTGGAAAGGGGTAATTCACCCCTCCACTTT. Translated: CASRVERGNSPLHF.

The chain joins TRBV18 to TRBJ2-7; 7 bases line up with TRBD1. This CDR3 is 13 amino acids long. J gave up 2 bases and V 4 bases, and 2 bases lay outside the gene matches. Per germline, CDR1 KGHSH and CDR2 LQKENI. The CDR3 DNA is TGTGCCAGCTCACAGGGGGCGCCCTACGAGCAGTACTTC. This sequence encodes CASSQGAPYEQYF. Based on the CDR3 plus reference TRBV18 and TRBJ2-7, the full variable domain is NAGVMQNPRHLVRRRGQEARLRCSPMKGHSHVYWYRQLPEEGLKFMVYLQKENIIDESGMPKERFSAEFPKEGPSILRIQQVVRGDSAAYFCASSQGAPYEQYFGPGTRLTVT.

The gene calls are TRBV6-5 and TRBJ2-4, with a tentative D call TRBD1 (6 bases). CDR1 is MNHEY, CDR2 SVGAGI, per germline. This CDR3 contains 15 residues. The germline V and J ends were trimmed by 0 bases and 1 base, with 7 bases remaining between them. DNA of the CDR3: TGTGCCAGCAGTTACTCGAGGGGGGCCAAAAACATTCAGTACTTC. This sequence encodes CASSYSRGAKNIQYF.

The chain employs TRBV27 and TRBJ2-3; TRBD1 agrees at 9 bases. This CDR3 is built from 15 residues. Germline V gives CDR1 MNHEY, CDR2 SMNVEV (reference sequence). The ends lost 5 bases at V and 1 base at J; junction bases unmatched: 4. CDR3 DNA: TGTGCCAGCAGTCCGGACAGGGGAGGCACAGATACGCAGTATTTT. This encodes CASSPDRGGTDTQYF.

The chain employs TRBV19 and TRBJ2-1, with D possibly being TRBD2 (5 bases). CDR1 is LNHDA and CDR2 is SQIVND in the germline V gene (reference sequence). This CDR3 has 14 residues. Between the trimmed V and J ends, which lost 5 bases and 0 bases, there was a span of 8 bases. CDR3 residues: CASSPGSSYNEQFF. The CDR3 coding sequence is TGTGCCAGTAGTCCGGGGAGCTCCTACAATGAGCAGTTCTTC.

The V and J genes are TRBV5-5 and TRBJ1-1; D is uncertain. The CDR3 loop spans 15 amino acids. CDR1 and CDR2 (germline): SGHKS, YYEKEE (reference sequence). V dropped 0 bases and J dropped 4 bases, with 13 bases sitting between them. The DNA for the CDR3 is TGTGCCAGCAGCTTGGCCCGGGGTGGAAGCACTGAAGCTTTCTTT. Its protein product is CASSLARGGSTEAFF. The full variable domain, rest sourced from reference TRBV5-5 and TRBJ1-1, is DAGVTQSPTHLIKTRGQQVTLRCSPISGHKSVSWYQQVLGQGPQFIFQYYEKEERGRGNFPDRFSARQFPNYSSELNVNALLLGDSALYLCASSLARGGSTEAFFGQGTRLTVV.

The rearrangement links TRBV19 to TRBJ2-5; weak D call: TRBD1 (6 bases). The V gene lost 4 bases and the J gene lost 1 base, with 13 bases spanning the gap. The CDR3 loop spans 15 amino acids. Germline values: CDR1 LNHDA, CDR2 SQIVND (reference sequence). The CDR3 bases are TGTGCCAGTAGTACCCTCGACAGGATCCAAGAGACCCAGTACTTC. This codes for CASSTLDRIQETQYF.

The chain is built from TRBV30 and TRBJ2-1, with unresolved D. The CDR3 runs to 12 residues. Trimming took off 4 bases at V and 4 bases at J, with 8 bases between the two ends. Germline CDR1 is GTSNPN and CDR2 is SVGIG (reference sequence). CDR3 nucleotide sequence: TGTGCCTGGACCACTCTTTACAATGAGCAGTTCTTC. Translating gives CAWTTLYNEQFF.

The rearrangement links TRBV7-2 to TRBJ1-2, with TRBD1 as a possible D gene (6 bases). Trimming took 1 base from V and 5 from J, leaving 11 bases between them. Germline V gives CDR1 SGHTA, CDR2 FQGNSA. CDR3 length: 14 amino acids. This chain's CDR3 is CASSLVDRGYGYTF. CDR3 nucleotide sequence: TGTGCCAGCAGCTTAGTGGACAGAGGTTATGGCTACACCTTC.